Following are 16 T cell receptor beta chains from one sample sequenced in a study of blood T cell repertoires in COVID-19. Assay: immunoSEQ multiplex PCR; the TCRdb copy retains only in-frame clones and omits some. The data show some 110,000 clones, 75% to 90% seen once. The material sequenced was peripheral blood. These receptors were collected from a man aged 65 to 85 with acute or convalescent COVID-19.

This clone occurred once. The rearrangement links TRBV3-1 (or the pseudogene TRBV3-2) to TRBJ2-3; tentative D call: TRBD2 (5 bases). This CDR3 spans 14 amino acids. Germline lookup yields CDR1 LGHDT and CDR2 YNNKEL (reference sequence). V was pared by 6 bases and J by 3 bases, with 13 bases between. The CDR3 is CASRYRWETDTQYF. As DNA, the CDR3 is TGTGCCAGCAGGTACCGGTGGGAGACAGATACGCAGTATTTT.

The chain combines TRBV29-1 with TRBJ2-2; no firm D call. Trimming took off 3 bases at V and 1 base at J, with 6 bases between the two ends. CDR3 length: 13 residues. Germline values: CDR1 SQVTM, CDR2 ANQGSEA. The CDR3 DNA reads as TGCAGCGTTGATCCCAGGAACACCGGGGAGCTGTTTTTT. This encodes CSVDPRNTGELFF.

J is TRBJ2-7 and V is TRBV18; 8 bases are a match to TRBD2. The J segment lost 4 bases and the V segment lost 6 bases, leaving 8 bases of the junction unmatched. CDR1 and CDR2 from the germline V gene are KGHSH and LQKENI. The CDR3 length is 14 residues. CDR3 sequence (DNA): TGTGCCAGCTCCCAGGGACTAGTAAGGTACGAGCAGTACTTC. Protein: CASSQGLVRYEQYF. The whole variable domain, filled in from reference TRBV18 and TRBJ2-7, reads NAGVMQNPRHLVRRRGQEARLRCSPMKGHSHVYWYRQLPEEGLKFMVYLQKENIIDESGMPKERFSAEFPKEGPSILRIQQVVRGDSAAYFCASSQGLVRYEQYFGPGTRLTVT.

The CDR3 DNA reads as TGCGCCAGCAGCTTCAATGGACAGGGCACCGGGGAGCTGTTTTTT. Translation gives CASSFNGQGTGELFF. The chain couples TRBV5-1 to TRBJ2-2, with 8 bases identical to TRBD1. Looked up from germline, CDR1 is SGHRS and CDR2 is YFSETQ. This CDR3 has 15 residues. The V and J ends lost 2 bases and 4 bases, in that order; junction bases with no gene match: 4.

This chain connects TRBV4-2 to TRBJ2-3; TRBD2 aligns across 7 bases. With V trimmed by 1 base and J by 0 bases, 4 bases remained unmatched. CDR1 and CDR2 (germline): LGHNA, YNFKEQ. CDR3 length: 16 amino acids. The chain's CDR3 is CASSQVGGGSTDTQYF. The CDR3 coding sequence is TGTGCCAGCAGCCAAGTTGGGGGGGGGAGCACAGATACGCAGTATTTT.

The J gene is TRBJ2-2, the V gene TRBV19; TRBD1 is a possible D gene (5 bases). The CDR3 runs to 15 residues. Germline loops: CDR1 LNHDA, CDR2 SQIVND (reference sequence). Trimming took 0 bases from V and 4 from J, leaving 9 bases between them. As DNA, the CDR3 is TGTGCCAGTAGTATAGACAGGGTTGGCACCGGGGAGCTGTTTTTT. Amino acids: CASSIDRVGTGELFF.

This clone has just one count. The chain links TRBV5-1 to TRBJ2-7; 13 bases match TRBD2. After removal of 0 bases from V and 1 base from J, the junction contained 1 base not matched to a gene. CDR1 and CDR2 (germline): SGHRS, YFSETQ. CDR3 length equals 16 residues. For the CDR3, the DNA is TGCGCCAGCAGCTTGGGGGGACTAGCGGGATCCTACGAGCAGTACTTC. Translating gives CASSLGGLAGSYEQYF.

CDR3 DNA sequence: TGTGCCAGCAGCTTAGCGATCCTTAGGAGGGAGCAGTTCTTC. This gives the protein CASSLAILRREQFF. The rearrangement joins TRBV7-2 to TRBJ2-1; TRBD2 is a possible D gene (5 bases). CDR1 and CDR2 (germline): SGHTA, FQGNSA. With 0 bases removed from V and 10 bases from J, the gap between germline ends came to 13 bases. The CDR3 extends over 14 amino acids.

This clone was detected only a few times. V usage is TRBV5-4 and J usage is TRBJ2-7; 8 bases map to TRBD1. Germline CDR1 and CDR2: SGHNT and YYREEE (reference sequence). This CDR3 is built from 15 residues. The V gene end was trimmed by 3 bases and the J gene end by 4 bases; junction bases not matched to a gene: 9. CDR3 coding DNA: TGTGCCAGCAGCTCAACGATGCAGGGGGCTTACGAGCAGTACTTC. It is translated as CASSSTMQGAYEQYF.

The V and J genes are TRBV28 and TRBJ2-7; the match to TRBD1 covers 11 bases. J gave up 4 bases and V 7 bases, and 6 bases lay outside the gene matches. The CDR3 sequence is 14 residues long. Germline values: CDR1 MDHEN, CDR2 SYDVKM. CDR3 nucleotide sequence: TGTGCCAGCACCTCCGGGACAGGGGGTTACGAGCAGTACTTC. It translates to CASTSGTGGYEQYF. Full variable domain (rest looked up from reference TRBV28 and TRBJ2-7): DVKVTQSSRYLVKRTGEKVFLECVQDMDHENMFWYRQDPGLGLRLIYFSYDVKMKEKGDIPEGYSVSREKKERFSLILESASTNQTSMYLCASTSGTGGYEQYFGPGTRLTVT.

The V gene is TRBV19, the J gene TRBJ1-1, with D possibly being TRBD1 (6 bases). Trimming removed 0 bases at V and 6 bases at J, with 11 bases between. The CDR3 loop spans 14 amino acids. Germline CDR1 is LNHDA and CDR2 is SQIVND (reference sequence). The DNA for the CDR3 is TGTGCCAGTAGTATAGAGGGGGGGCAGGCTGAAGCTTTCTTT. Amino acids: CASSIEGGQAEAFF.

CDR3: CASSRGQQETQYF. The CDR3 coding sequence is TGTGCCAGCAGCCGGGGACAGCAAGAGACCCAGTACTTC. The chain has TRBV7-9 and TRBJ2-5; 7 bases map to TRBD1. V lost 5 bases to trimming and J lost 2 bases; unmatched junction nucleotides: 2. Germline assignment: CDR1 SEHNR and CDR2 FQNEAQ (reference sequence). The length of the CDR3 is 13 residues.

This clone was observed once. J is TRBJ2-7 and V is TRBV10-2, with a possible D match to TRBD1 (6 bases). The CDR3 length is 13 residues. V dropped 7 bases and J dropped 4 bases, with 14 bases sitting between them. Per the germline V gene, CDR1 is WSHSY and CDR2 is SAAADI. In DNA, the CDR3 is TGCGCCAGCACGGAACAGGGTGGGTACGAGCAGTACTTC. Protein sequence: CASTEQGGYEQYF.

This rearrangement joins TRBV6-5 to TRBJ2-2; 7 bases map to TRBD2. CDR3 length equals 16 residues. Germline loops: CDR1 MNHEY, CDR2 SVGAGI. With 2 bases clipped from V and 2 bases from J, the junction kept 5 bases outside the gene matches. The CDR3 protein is CASSYNPSGNTGELFF. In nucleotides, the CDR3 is TGTGCCAGCAGTTACAACCCTAGCGGAAACACCGGGGAGCTGTTTTTT.

CDR3 bases: TGTGCCATCAGTGCCCTAGCGGGAGGAACGAACACCGGGGAGCTGTTTTTT. The encoded protein is CAISALAGGTNTGELFF. The rearrangement uses TRBV10-3 and TRBJ2-2; 11 nucleotides align to TRBD2. V shed 4 bases and J 0 bases; nucleotides not matched to a gene: 4. Germline assignment: CDR1 ENHRY and CDR2 SYGVKD. CDR3 size: 17 residues.

The DNA of the CDR3 is TGTGCCAGCGGACCAACCACAGGGGGCAATCAGCCCCAGCATTTT. It specifies CASGPTTGGNQPQHF. The rearrangement links TRBV6-5 to TRBJ1-5, with TRBD1 matching 7 bases. After removal of 8 bases from V and 2 bases from J, the junction contained 9 bases not matched to a gene. Germline V gene data show CDR1 as MNHEY and CDR2 as SVGAGI. The CDR3 is 15 amino acids.